Following are 3 T cell receptor beta chains from one sample sequenced in a study of vaccination effects on CD4 cells after COVID-19. Antigen-specific CD4+ T cells were first expanded with viral peptide pools by the ViraFEST assay and only then sequenced. Isolating CD4+ T cells followed approximately ten days of culture. Every participant took two doses of the BNT162b2 or mRNA-1273 vaccine. Clones were sequenced by immunoSEQ multiplex PCR, and TCRdb holds only the in-frame ones, with some missing. The table has fewer than 40,000 clones, approximately 82% seen once. These receptors have no identified antigens. The sample was CD4+ T cells from PBMCs cultured with HCoV-NL63 spike peptides, taken after COVID-19 vaccination. These TCRs come from a human donor who received a COVID-19 vaccine. Some clones in this sample may be carry-over from other donors' samples.

This CDR3 is CASSGVLQGDSGNTIYF. The CDR3, as DNA: TGTGCCAGCAGCGGCGTACTACAGGGGGATTCTGGAAACACCATATATTTT. V and J are TRBV28 and TRBJ1-3; TRBD1 matches 8 bases. This CDR3 has 17 amino acids. Trimming removed 6 bases from V and 1 base from J; junction bases left unmatched: 11. CDR1 and CDR2 (germline): MDHEN, SYDVKM.

The chain combines TRBV18 with TRBJ1-3; D ambiguous. Germline V gene sequence: CDR1 KGHSH, CDR2 LQKENI. This CDR3 is built from 14 residues. Trimming took 11 bases from V and 0 from J, leaving 14 bases between them. CDR3 residues: CASHLSNSGNTIYF. CDR3 coding DNA: TGTGCCTCCCATCTGTCGAACTCTGGAAACACCATATATTTT.

The rearrangement uses TRBV20-1 and TRBJ1-4; 10 bases align to TRBD1. This CDR3 has 14 amino acids. The V gene's germline CDR1 is DFQATT and CDR2 SNEGSKA (reference sequence). Trimming took 3 bases from V and 4 from J; bases not matched to a gene: 2. The CDR3 reads CSASGTGDNEKLFF. In nucleotides, the CDR3 is TGCAGTGCTAGTGGGACAGGGGATAATGAAAAACTGTTTTTT.